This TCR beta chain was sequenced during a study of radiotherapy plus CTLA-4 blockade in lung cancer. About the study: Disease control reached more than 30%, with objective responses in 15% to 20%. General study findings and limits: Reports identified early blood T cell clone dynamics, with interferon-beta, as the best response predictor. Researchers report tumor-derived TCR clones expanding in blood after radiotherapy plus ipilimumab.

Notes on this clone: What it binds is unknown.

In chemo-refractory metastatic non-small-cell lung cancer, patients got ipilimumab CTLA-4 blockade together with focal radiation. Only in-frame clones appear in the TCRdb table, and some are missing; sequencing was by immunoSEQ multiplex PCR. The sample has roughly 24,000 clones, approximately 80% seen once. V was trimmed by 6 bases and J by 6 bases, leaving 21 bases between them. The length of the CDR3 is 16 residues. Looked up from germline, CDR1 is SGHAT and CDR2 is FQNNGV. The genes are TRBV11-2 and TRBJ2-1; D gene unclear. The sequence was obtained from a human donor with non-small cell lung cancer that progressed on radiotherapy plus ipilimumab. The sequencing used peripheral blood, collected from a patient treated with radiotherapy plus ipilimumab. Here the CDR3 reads CASRGIRRPRVNEQFF. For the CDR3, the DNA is TGTGCCAGCAGGGGCATCCGCCGTCCTAGGGTCAATGAGCAGTTCTTC.